The 5 T cell receptor beta chains below all came from one sample that was sequenced in a study of control samples from healthy donors and cancer patients. Clones were sequenced by immunoSEQ multiplex PCR, and TCRdb holds only the in-frame ones, with some missing. Here the sample spans fewer than 80,000 clones, 90% being singletons. The source material was PBMCs. These receptors all stem from a man between 60 and 75 years old with colorectal cancer.

The chain links TRBV5-6 to TRBJ2-2; 11 bases fit TRBD2. The J segment lost 5 bases and the V segment lost 4 bases, leaving 4 bases of the junction unmatched. Germline lookup yields CDR1 SGHDT and CDR2 YYEEEE. The CDR3 has 15 residues. CDR3 bases: TGTGCCAGCAGCCGCCGGACTAGCGGGACCGGGGAGCTGTTTTTT. Protein product: CASSRRTSGTGELFF.

This clone was observed a handful of times. The chain joins TRBV5-1 to TRBJ1-4; D call uncertain. Germline assignment: CDR1 SGHRS and CDR2 YFSETQ. The CDR3 covers 13 residues. The germline V and J ends were trimmed by 3 bases and 4 bases, with 7 bases remaining between them. CDR3 sequence: CASSSGDNEKLFF. The CDR3 region has the DNA TGCGCCAGCAGCTCGGGTGATAATGAAAAACTGTTTTTT.

The chain couples TRBV12-3 or TRBV12-4 to TRBJ2-5; TRBD2 matches at 7 bases. V was pared by 1 base and J by 10 bases, with 0 bases of the junction left unmatched. The CDR3 has 11 residues. The CDR3 nucleotides read TGTGCCAGCAGTTTAGGGACTAGCCAGTACTTC. Its protein is CASSLGTSQYF.

The chain couples TRBV6-5 to TRBJ2-7, with 8 positions matching TRBD1. The CDR3 extends over 14 amino acids. Trimming cost V 1 base and J 6 bases; bases outside gene matches: 5. Germline CDR1 reads MNHEY; CDR2 reads SVGAGI. CDR3 DNA: TGTGCCAGCAGTTACTTGCAGGGGGCTAGCGAGCAGTACTTC. Its protein product is CASSYLQGASEQYF.

This chain joins TRBV12-2 and TRBJ2-5. TRBV12-2 has pseudogene status. CDR3 length: 15 amino acids. In DNA, the CDR3 is TGTGCAAGTCGCCGGGCCGGGTCCTATCAAGAGACCCAGTACTTC. Protein sequence: CASRRAGSYQETQYF.